This T cell receptor (beta chain) was observed in a study of blood T cells in healthy people across ages. Germline values: CDR1 MNHNS, CDR2 SASEGT. Trimming took off 1 base at V and 10 bases at J, with 14 bases between the two ends. The CDR3 consists of 14 residues. Study results and limitations: Strong correlation existed between TCR beta diversity and naive T cell percentage. The unknown donor CMV status may have confounded expanded clonotype changes.

PCR was performed a second time for about 7 to 11 cycles using a sample-barcoded 5' primer and a J-beta primer mix. All samples gave at least 2.5 million CDR3-containing paired-end reads. TCRdb used MiXCR to reprocess the 5' RACE reads, holding one entry per CDR3 protein. The table records about 1.8 million distinct CDR3 sequences, 40% to 55% of them present only once. Points on this clonotype: Its specificity is not known.

The specimen sequenced was blood. The chain employs TRBV6-1 and TRBJ2-1; TRBD1 might be the D (5 bases). This receptor was identified in a middle-aged woman in good health. CDR3 sequence: CASSEGGRAREQFF. The CDR3 DNA reads as TGTGCCAGCAGTGAAGGTGGCAGGGCCCGGGAGCAGTTCTTC.